Below are 20 T cell receptor beta chains sequenced from a single sample in a study of T cell repertoires in ileal Crohn's disease. The assay was immunoSEQ multiplex PCR, and TCRdb's table has in-frame clones only and misses some. The sample records some 4,000 clones, roughly three quarters being singletons. The time point: inflamed ileum from the surgical specimen. Sequences were obtained from ileal tissue. The receptors come from an adult with Crohn's disease.

The chain carries TRBV9 and TRBJ1-1, with D maybe TRBD1 (6 bases). Germline values: CDR1 SGDLS, CDR2 YYNGEE. V was clipped by 2 bases and J by 2 bases, with 13 bases between them. The CDR3 sequence is 15 residues long. The CDR3 here is CASSVAGTHNTEAFF. The CDR3 region has the DNA TGTGCCAGCAGCGTTGCGGGGACACACAACACTGAAGCTTTCTTT.

The V call is TRBV6-1, the J call TRBJ1-2; the D is unclear. The CDR3 is made up of 11 amino acids. Germline V gene data show CDR1 as MNHNS and CDR2 as SASEGT. Deletions cut 3 bases from V and 4 bases from J, with 3 bases between. The CDR3, as DNA: TGTGCCAGCAGTGAGGCCTATGGCTACACCTTC. This gives the protein CASSEAYGYTF.

The chain carries TRBV30 and TRBJ2-7; D not resolved. From germline, CDR1 is GTSNPN and CDR2 SVGIG (reference sequence). V lost 1 base and J lost 0, with 10 bases in between. The CDR3 has 14 amino acids. The CDR3 DNA reads TGTGCCTGGAGTGCACTCCTCACCTCCTACGAGCAGTACTTC. This sequence encodes CAWSALLTSYEQYF.

This chain links TRBV27 with TRBJ2-2, with TRBD2 matching over 11 bases. Germline V CDR1 and CDR2: MNHEY, SMNVEV (reference sequence). Losses at the gene ends were 2 bases for V and 0 bases for J; bases not matched to a gene: 8. The CDR3 is 19 residues long. CDR3 region: CASSLGGLAGTANTGELFF. In DNA form, the CDR3 reads TGTGCCAGCAGTTTAGGCGGACTAGCGGGTACGGCGAACACCGGGGAGCTGTTTTTT.

The rearrangement links TRBV6-6 to TRBJ2-1; D unresolved. Between the trimmed V and J ends, which lost 6 bases and 6 bases, there was a span of 9 bases. The germline V gene encodes CDR1 MNHNY and CDR2 SVGAGI (reference sequence). This CDR3 is 12 amino acids long. CDR3 sequence: CASSSSSNEQFF. CDR3 in DNA: TGTGCCAGCAGCAGTTCTAGCAATGAGCAGTTCTTC.

This clone was observed a single time. The rearrangement joins TRBV5-4 to TRBJ1-1; D is perhaps TRBD1 (5 bases). CDR1 is SGHNT, CDR2 YYREEE, per germline (reference sequence). The ends were cut back, 4 bases at V and 0 bases at J, with 13 bases in the middle. The CDR3 loop spans 15 amino acids. CDR3 region: CASSRQGVMNTEAFF. CDR3 sequence (DNA): TGTGCCAGCAGCCGGCAAGGGGTTATGAACACTGAAGCTTTCTTT.

The table lists this clone with a few counts. The chain combines TRBV7-2 with TRBJ1-5; D uncertain. The V and J ends lost 3 bases and 1 base respectively, with 10 bases between them. Germline V gene lookup returns CDR1 SGHTA and CDR2 FQGNSA. The CDR3 sequence is 15 residues long. The CDR3 region has the DNA TGTGCCAGCAGCTTCGGGGTGGGGAGCAATCAGCCCCAGCATTTT. Its protein is CASSFGVGSNQPQHF. Supplemented by reference TRBV7-2 and TRBJ1-5, the full variable domain reads GAGVSQSPSNKVTEKGKDVELRCDPISGHTALYWYRQSLGQGLEFLIYFQGNSAPDKSGLPSDRFSAERTGGSVSTLTIQRTQQEDSAVYLCASSFGVGSNQPQHFGDGTRLSIL.

The chain uses TRBV10-1 and TRBJ1-5, with D unresolved. Trimming took 7 bases from V and 6 from J, leaving 16 bases between them. The germline CDR1 and CDR2 sequences are WNHNN and SYGVQD (reference sequence). The CDR3 is 14 amino acids. The chain's CDR3 is CASTPTLMCQPQHF. CDR3 bases: TGCGCCAGCACCCCAACCTTAATGTGTCAGCCCCAGCATTTT.

The chain has TRBV16 and TRBJ2-5; 9 bases are a match to TRBD2. V trimming: 1 base; J trimming: 1 base; junction bases outside the gene matches: 4. The CDR3 runs to 16 residues. Germline V gives CDR1 KGHSY, CDR2 FQNENV. CDR3 in DNA: TGTGCCAGCAGCCAATTGCTAGCGGGATTCCAAGAGACCCAGTACTTC. It is translated as CASSQLLAGFQETQYF.

Only one count was recorded for this clone. The CDR3 DNA follows: TGCGCCAGCAGCCGTTTATCCCTATTCACAGATACGCAGTATTTT. Protein sequence: CASSRLSLFTDTQYF. The chain couples TRBV5-1 to TRBJ2-3; D call uncertain. CDR3 length: 15 residues. Trimming took 4 bases from V and 2 from J, leaving 14 bases between them. Germline values: CDR1 SGHRS, CDR2 YFSETQ.

The chain is built from TRBV4-2 and TRBJ1-1; no definite D call. CDR3 length: 14 residues. Trimming left V 1 base short and J 0 bases short, with 6 bases between. The germline V gene encodes CDR1 LGHNA and CDR2 YNFKEQ. The CDR3 nucleotides are TGTGCCAGCAGCCAAGGGTATGTGAACACTGAAGCTTTCTTT. It is translated as CASSQGYVNTEAFF.

The sample holds one count of this clone. The chain combines TRBV27 with TRBJ2-3; 12 nucleotides match TRBD2. With 8 bases clipped from V and 8 bases from J, the junction kept 11 bases outside the gene matches. Looked up from germline, CDR1 is MNHEY and CDR2 is SMNVEV (reference sequence). There are 15 residues in the CDR3. This CDR3 reads CASLPLLAGGSTQYF. The DNA for the CDR3 is TGTGCCAGCCTACCCTTACTAGCGGGGGGCTCTACGCAGTATTTT.

V gene TRBV7-3 combines with J gene TRBJ1-6, with D perhaps matching TRBD1 (5 bases). This CDR3 contains 19 residues. V was trimmed by 7 bases and J by 2 bases, leaving 24 bases between them. The germline CDR1 and CDR2 sequences are SGHTA and FQGTGA. In DNA, the CDR3 is TGTGCCAGCACCGGAATGGGGGGACCCGGGGCTCCCTATAATTCACCCCTCCACTTT. Its translation is CASTGMGGPGAPYNSPLHF.

The chain has TRBV7-2 and TRBJ1-1; 9 bases are shared with TRBD1. The CDR3 runs 16 residues. J lost 11 bases, V lost 3 bases, and 16 bases had no gene match. In germline, CDR1 is SGHTA, CDR2 FQGNSA. Written as DNA, the CDR3 is TGTGCCAGCAGCTTCACCGTGCCCGGGACAGGGAAAAGTGCTTTCTTT. This sequence encodes CASSFTVPGTGKSAFF.

This chain joins TRBV4-1 and TRBJ1-2; 10 bases map to TRBD1. This CDR3 has 15 amino acids. V gave up 4 bases and J gave up 1 base; unmatched junction bases: 3. In germline, CDR1 is MGHRA, CDR2 YSYEKL. CDR3 sequence (DNA): TGCGCCAGCAGCCTGGACAGGGGGGTTAACTATGGCTACACCTTC. Protein product: CASSLDRGVNYGYTF.

By sample share, this clone is large. V gene TRBV2 combines with J gene TRBJ1-3; no firm D call. CDR1 and CDR2 from the germline V gene are SNHLY and FYNNEI. Trimming removed 5 bases at V and 8 bases at J, with 13 bases between. The CDR3 has 13 amino acids. The DNA for the CDR3 is TGTGCCAGCAGTTTTGTCGCGGGTTACACCATATATTTT. Translating it yields CASSFVAGYTIYF.

The rearrangement joins TRBV11-1 to TRBJ2-1; 9 bases align to TRBD2. V was clipped by 1 base and J by 4 bases; unmatched bases: 5. The CDR3 has 16 amino acids. Germline V gene sequence: CDR1 SGHAT, CDR2 FQDESV (reference sequence). The CDR3 loop is CASSLGSGGLYNEQFF. For the CDR3, the DNA is TGTGCCAGCAGCTTAGGGAGCGGGGGGCTGTACAATGAGCAGTTCTTC.

V gene TRBV6-5 combines with J gene TRBJ1-3; D is ambiguous. CDR3 length: 15 residues. CDR1 is MNHEY and CDR2 is SVGAGI in the germline V gene. V was clipped by 6 bases and J by 3 bases, with 15 bases between them. CDR3 in DNA: TGTGCCAGCAGCTCCTCTATGTCTAGTGGAAACACCATATATTTT. Protein product: CASSSSMSSGNTIYF.

The chain couples TRBV2 to TRBJ1-2, with D uncertain. CDR1 is SNHLY and CDR2 is FYNNEI in the germline V gene. The V gene lost 6 bases and the J gene lost 6 bases, with 8 bases spanning the gap. The CDR3 is 11 amino acids. The DNA for the CDR3 is TGTGCCAGCAGGGTAGTCCATGGCTACACCTTC. It is translated as CASRVVHGYTF.

The chain uses TRBV5-1 and TRBJ2-3; no clear D gene. The CDR3 runs to 14 residues. Germline CDR1 and CDR2: SGHRS and YFSETQ. Trimming pared 5 bases from V and 0 bases from J, leaving 10 bases between. CDR3 in amino acids: CASSFHTSTDTQYF. CDR3 DNA sequence: TGCGCCAGCAGTTTTCATACGAGCACAGATACGCAGTATTTT.